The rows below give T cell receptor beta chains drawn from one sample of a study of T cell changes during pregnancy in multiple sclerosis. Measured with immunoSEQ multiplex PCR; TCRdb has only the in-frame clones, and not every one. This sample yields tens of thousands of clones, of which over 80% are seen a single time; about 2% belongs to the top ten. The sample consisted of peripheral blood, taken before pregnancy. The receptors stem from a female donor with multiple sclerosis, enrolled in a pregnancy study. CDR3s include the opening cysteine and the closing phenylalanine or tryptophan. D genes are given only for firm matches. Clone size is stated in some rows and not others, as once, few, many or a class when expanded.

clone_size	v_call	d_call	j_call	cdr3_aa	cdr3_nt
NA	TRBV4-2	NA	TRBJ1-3	CASSHSLGNTIYF	TGTGCCAGCAGCCATTCATTGGGAAACACCATATATTTT
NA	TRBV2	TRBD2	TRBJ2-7	CASRLTSGSSYEQYF	TGTGCCAGCAGACTTACTAGCGGGAGCTCCTACGAGCAGTACTTC
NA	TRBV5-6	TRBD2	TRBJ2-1	CASSLVLAGVSGNEQFF	TGTGCCAGCAGCTTGGTGCTAGCGGGAGTGTCGGGCAATGAGCAGTTCTTC
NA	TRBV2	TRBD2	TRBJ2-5	CASSRGGLAAKETQYF	TGTGCCAGCAGTCGAGGGGGACTAGCAGCTAAAGAGACCCAGTACTTC
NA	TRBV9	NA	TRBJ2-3	CASSANRDTSTDTQYF	TGTGCCAGCAGCGCCAACCGGGACACCAGCACAGATACGCAGTATTTT
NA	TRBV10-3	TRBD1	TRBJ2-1	CAIREDRSYNEQFF	TGTGCCATCAGGGAGGACAGGTCCTACAATGAGCAGTTCTTC
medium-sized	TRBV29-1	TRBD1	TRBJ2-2	CSVRTGVDTGELFF	TGCAGCGTTCGGACAGGGGTCGACACCGGGGAGCTGTTTTTT
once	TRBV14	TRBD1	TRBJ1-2	CASSRNPGTGNYGYTF	TGTGCCAGCAGCCGGAATCCCGGGACAGGGAACTATGGCTACACCTTC
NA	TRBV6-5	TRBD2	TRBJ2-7	CASRIAGQAYEQYF	TGTGCCAGCAGGATAGCGGGACAAGCCTACGAGCAGTACTTC
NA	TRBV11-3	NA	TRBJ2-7	CASSLDVGYEQYF	TGTGCCAGCAGCTTAGATGTCGGTTACGAGCAGTACTTC
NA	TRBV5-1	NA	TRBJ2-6	CASSLVGSSGANVLTF	TGCGCCAGCAGCTTGGTGGGGAGCTCTGGGGCCAACGTCCTGACTTTC
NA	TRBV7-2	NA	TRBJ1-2	CASSFVGGSYYGYTF	TGTGCCAGCAGCTTCGTTGGGGGCTCATACTATGGCTACACCTTC
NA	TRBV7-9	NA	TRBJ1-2	CASSLDVPLHGYTF	TGTGCCAGCAGCTTAGACGTACCGCTACATGGCTACACCTTC
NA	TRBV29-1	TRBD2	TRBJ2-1	CSVDDSRTSIYNEQFF	TGCAGCGTTGACGACTCCCGGACTAGCATATACAATGAGCAGTTCTTC
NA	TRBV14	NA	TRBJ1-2	CASSQSPSQTGFYGYTF	TGTGCCAGCAGCCAAAGTCCTAGTCAAACAGGGTTCTATGGCTACACCTTC
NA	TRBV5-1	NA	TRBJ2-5	CASNREGQETQYF	TGCGCCAGTAACAGGGAGGGGCAAGAGACCCAGTACTTC
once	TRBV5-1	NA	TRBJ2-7	CASSLPGVEQYF	TGCGCCAGCAGCTTGCCGGGTGTCGAGCAGTACTTC
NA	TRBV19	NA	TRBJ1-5	CASRKDTSNQPQHF	TGTGCCAGTAGAAAAGACACTAGCAATCAGCCCCAGCATTTT